What follows describes a single T cell receptor (beta chain). What it binds is not known. The data derive from a study of Graves' ophthalmopathy and Graves' hyperthyroidism. Study observations and caveats: Ophthalmopathy versus stable hyperthyroidism: 13-signature model gave 87.88% sensitivity, 81.08% specificity.

Aged 18 to 65, the patients with hyperthyroidism had under 2 months' duration and were newly diagnosed. RNA transcripts were the template, and TCR beta CDR3 regions were amplified from them. HTBI primers were used in a first-round RT-PCR, which preceded a second-round multiplex PCR. TCRdb passed the multiplex PCR reads through MiXCR, listing each CDR3 protein once. The data show around 1.1 million distinct CDR3 sequences, with approximately 35% seen just once and over 8.5% held by the top ten. Deletions cut 3 bases from V and 4 bases from J, with 9 bases between. Germline V gene lookup returns CDR1 SEHNR and CDR2 FQNEAQ (reference sequence). The CDR3 runs 13 residues.

The TCR comes from an adult man with Graves' hyperthyroidism. Sequences were obtained from peripheral blood or thyroid tissue (not recorded which). The gene calls are TRBV7-9 and TRBJ1-1; D not certain. Here the CDR3 reads CASSLFGVTEAFF. The CDR3 coding sequence is TGTGCCAGCAGCTTGTTCGGGGTCACTGAAGCTTTCTTT.